This TCR beta chain was sequenced for a study of shared clonotypes between healthy human individuals. Study background: For every donor, three CD4 naive, three CD4 memory, two CD8 naive and one CD8 memory plates were used.

About this clone: Its antigen is unknown.

The study, taken as a whole, reports: Estimated clonotype richness was generally higher in naive than memory subsets.

V was shortened by 5 bases and J by 8 bases, with 9 bases between the two germline ends. Germline lookup yields CDR1 SGHTA and CDR2 FQGTGA. The CDR3 contains 12 residues. Using immunoSEQ multiplex PCR, the repertoire was profiled, and TCRdb retains in-frame clones only, with some absent. Of around 1,100,000 clones in the sample, 70% to 80% were seen once. HIV-negative, healthy adults without recent acute infections or vaccinations were the donors. Naive CD45RA+ and memory CD45RA-negative subsets were split from CD4+ cells. The V and J genes are TRBV7-3 and TRBJ2-2; D is perhaps TRBD2 (5 bases). This receptor was obtained from a man aged 18 to 29 in good health. Some clones in this sample may be carry-over from other donors' samples. Specimen: memory CD4+ T cells from PBMCs. This sample's subset: CD45RA-negative fraction. CDR3 in amino acids: CASSPGSGELFF. CDR3 DNA sequence: TGTGCCAGCAGCCCGGGGTCTGGGGAGCTGTTTTTT.